The 12 T cell receptor beta chains given below trace back to one sample, sequenced in a study of T-cell memory formation after mild COVID-19. TCRdb called the 5' RACE reads again in MiXCR, with one record for every CDR3 protein. The sample lists 250,000 to 300,000 distinct CDR3 sequences; 7% to 10% were seen once. Sequences were obtained from PBMCs or a T cell subset sorted from them (not recorded which). These receptors were collected from a young man who had mild COVID-19 (a few samples of this study predate the infection). Cell type and time point are not known.

This clonotype was picked up many times. This rearrangement joins TRBV7-6 to TRBJ1-1; TRBD1 might be the D (5 bases). V was cut by 1 base and J by 2 bases, with 14 bases left in between. The CDR3 is 16 residues long. From germline, CDR1 is SGHVS and CDR2 FNYEAQ. The CDR3 region is CASSLVVGGTNTEAFF. The CDR3 DNA is TGTGCCAGCAGCTTAGTGGTTGGGGGAACAAACACTGAAGCTTTCTTT.

A few counts support this clonotype. The CDR3 DNA follows: TGCAGTCCGATTACCTTCTCCTATAATTCACCCCTCCACTTT. It codes for CSPITFSYNSPLHF. The J gene is TRBJ1-6, the V gene TRBV20-1; D call uncertain. The germline CDR1 and CDR2 sequences are DFQATT and SNEGSKA (reference sequence). The CDR3 contains 14 residues. The V gene lost 8 bases and the J gene lost 0 bases, with 11 bases spanning the gap.

This clonotype was observed a handful of times. This sequence joins TRBV6-2 or TRBV6-3 and TRBJ1-2; D unresolved. Germline values: CDR1 MNHEY, CDR2 SVGEGT. With 2 bases removed from V and 5 bases from J, the gap between germline ends came to 6 bases. This CDR3 is built from 12 residues. CDR3 region: CASSYQKYGYTF. The CDR3 DNA reads as TGTGCCAGCAGTTACCAGAAGTATGGCTACACCTTC.

The sample holds a few counts of this clonotype. The chain is built from TRBV10-3 and TRBJ1-1; D possibly corresponds to TRBD1 (5 bases). Germline CDR1 is ENHRY and CDR2 is SYGVKD. Between the trimmed V and J ends, which lost 2 bases and 0 bases, there was a span of 7 bases. The length of the CDR3 is 14 residues. The CDR3 coding sequence is TGTGCCATCAGTGAGCCGACAGTGAACACTGAAGCTTTCTTT. It codes for CAISEPTVNTEAFF.

The V gene is TRBV29-1, the J gene TRBJ2-5; D is unresolved. Germline lookup yields CDR1 SQVTM and CDR2 ANQGSEA. The CDR3 sequence is 12 residues long. The germline V and J ends were trimmed by 7 bases and 4 bases, with 13 bases remaining between them. The CDR3 loop reads CSAARVSETQYF. The CDR3 DNA sequence: TGCAGCGCGGCACGCGTTTCAGAGACCCAGTACTTC. The full variable domain, with the rest looked up from reference TRBV29-1 and TRBJ2-5, is SAVISQKPSRDICQRGTSLTIQCQVDSQVTMMFWYRQQPGQSLTLIATANQGSEATYESGFVIDKFPISRPNLTFSTLTVSNMSPEDSSIYLCSAARVSETQYFGPGTRLLVL.

This clonotype was counted a few times. V and J are TRBV5-1 and TRBJ1-1; TRBD1 aligns across 7 bases. Per germline, CDR1 SGHRS and CDR2 YFSETQ. The CDR3 contains 14 residues. V was pared by 4 bases and J by 3 bases, with 6 bases of the junction left unmatched. Here the CDR3 reads CASSVSGTDTEAFF. The CDR3 bases are TGCGCCAGCAGCGTCTCCGGGACAGACACTGAAGCTTTCTTT.

This clonotype came up a few times. The chain recombines TRBV30 with TRBJ1-6, with D unclear. This CDR3 is built from 14 residues. The germline CDR1 and CDR2 sequences are GTSNPN and SVGIG (reference sequence). V lost 1 base to trimming and J lost 10 bases, with 14 bases between them. The CDR3 nucleotides read TGTGCCTGGAGTGCCCGGGATTTAGGGTCACCCCTCCACTTT. Residues: CAWSARDLGSPLHF.

The rearrangement uses TRBV12-3 or TRBV12-4 and TRBJ1-3; D not certain. Deletions cut 7 bases from V and 4 bases from J, with 14 bases between. This CDR3 comprises 14 residues. This chain's CDR3 is CASNPLSTGNTIYF. The CDR3, as DNA: TGTGCCAGCAACCCCCTTTCGACCGGAAACACCATATATTTT.

This clonotype occurred a few times. The CDR3 does not end in the conserved phenylalanine or tryptophan, so this is likely a read error. No DNA is shown, since the ends of the CDR3 on it are uncertain; the CDR3 is the one TCRdb lists. V gene TRBV21-1 combines with J gene TRBJ2-7; TRBD1, as called in the table, went unchecked against the DNA. TRBV21-1 is deemed a pseudogene. The CDR3 extends over 11 residues, inclusive of both ends. CDR3 sequence reads: CASSKADRVCL.

This clonotype occurred many times. The chain has TRBV12-3 or TRBV12-4 and TRBJ1-4; 9 nucleotides agree with TRBD1. V was clipped by 5 bases and J by 4 bases; unmatched bases: 8. CDR3 length equals 16 residues. CDR3 DNA sequence: TGTGCCAGCAGTACAGGGGGCTTTCGGAGTAATGAAAAACTGTTTTTT. Its translation is CASSTGGFRSNEKLFF.

This clonotype turned up a few times. The CDR3 DNA is TGCGCCAGCAGCTTGGCGGCGGGGGCGCACGAGCAGTACGTC. Encoded protein: CASSLAAGAHEQYV. The chain joins TRBV5-1 to TRBJ2-7; D might be TRBD2 (7 bases). Trimming took 0 bases from V and 5 from J, leaving 12 bases between them. Germline V gene data show CDR1 as SGHRS and CDR2 as YFSETQ. This CDR3 contains 14 residues.

This clonotype was seen many times. The V and J genes are TRBV9 and TRBJ2-7, with 8 bases matching TRBD1. V was clipped by 4 bases and J by 5 bases; unmatched bases: 8. Per germline, CDR1 SGDLS and CDR2 YYNGEE. The CDR3 has 14 residues. The CDR3: CASSIRTGKHEQYF. In nucleotides, the CDR3 is TGTGCCAGCAGCATACGGACAGGGAAGCACGAGCAGTACTTC.